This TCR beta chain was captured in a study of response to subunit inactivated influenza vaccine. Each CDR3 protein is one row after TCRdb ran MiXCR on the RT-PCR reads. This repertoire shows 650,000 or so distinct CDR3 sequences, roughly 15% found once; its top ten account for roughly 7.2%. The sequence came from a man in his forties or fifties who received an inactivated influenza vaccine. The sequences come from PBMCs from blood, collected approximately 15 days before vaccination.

The CDR3 region is CASSDEGSSNQPQHF. The DNA of the CDR3 is TGTGCCAGCAGTGACGAGGGAAGTAGCAATCAGCCCCAGCATTTT. The V call is TRBV6-2 or TRBV6-3, the J call TRBJ1-5; D uncertain. The V gene's germline CDR1 is MNHEY and CDR2 SVGEGT. The CDR3 consists of 15 residues. V was trimmed by 5 bases and J by 0 bases, leaving 11 bases between them.